The 31 T cell receptor beta chains listed next were all sequenced from one sample in a study of shared clonotypes between healthy human individuals. TCRdb keeps only in-frame clones here, not all; method: immunoSEQ multiplex PCR. The sample has roughly 520,000 clones, approximately 94% seen once. Sequenced input: naive CD4+ T cells sorted from blood. Subset defined: CD45RA+ positively selected. The receptors come from a woman between 25 and 40 years old in good health.

The chain links TRBV2 to TRBJ2-7, with no clear D. CDR1 is SNHLY and CDR2 is FYNNEI in the germline V gene. V lost 5 bases to trimming and J lost 3 bases, with 5 bases between them. This CDR3 region has 11 residues. CDR3 nucleotide sequence: TGTGCCAGCAGTAAAGTCTACGAGCAGTACTTC. Translated, it gives CASSKVYEQYF.

This chain connects TRBV11-2 to TRBJ2-7; 7 bases agree with TRBD1. J lost 2 bases, V lost 5 bases, and 9 bases had no gene match. There are 15 residues in the CDR3. The germline V gene encodes CDR1 SGHAT and CDR2 FQNNGV. The CDR3 is CASSHFQDRTYEQYF. CDR3 bases: TGTGCCAGCAGCCACTTTCAGGACAGGACCTACGAGCAGTACTTC.

The J gene is TRBJ2-5, the V gene TRBV9; D may match TRBD1 or TRBD2 (7 bases each). The CDR3 has 17 amino acids. V was cut by 4 bases and J by 2 bases, with 21 bases left in between. Germline V gene lookup returns CDR1 SGDLS and CDR2 YYNGEE. In nucleotides, the CDR3 is TGTGCCAGCAGCCTAGCTCAGGGGGGAGGGTTGCAAGAGACCCAGTACTTC. Translated: CASSLAQGGGLQETQYF.

The chain employs TRBV2 and TRBJ2-3; D ambiguous. Germline V lookup: CDR1 SNHLY, CDR2 FYNNEI. Trimming shortened V by 8 bases and J by 2 bases, and 14 bases separated the two germline ends. The CDR3 contains 14 residues. The CDR3 DNA reads as TGTGCCAGCCGGGTACAAGAAACCACAGATACGCAGTATTTT. Amino acid sequence: CASRVQETTDTQYF.

V gene TRBV6-1 combines with J gene TRBJ2-7; D unclear. The CDR3 consists of 17 residues. Germline values: CDR1 MNHNS, CDR2 SASEGT. V shed 1 base and J shed 4 bases, with 20 bases lying between them. In DNA, the CDR3 is TGTGCCAGCAGTGAAGACGGTCGGTGGGGTGTCCTATACGAGCAGTACTTC. It translates to CASSEDGRWGVLYEQYF.

The V call is TRBV6-5, the J call TRBJ2-6, with D uncertain. The CDR3 length is 14 residues. V lost 6 bases to trimming and J lost 0 bases, with 6 bases between them. CDR1 MNHEY and CDR2 SVGAGI come from the germline V gene. CDR3: CASSSTSGANVLTF. In DNA form, the CDR3 reads TGTGCCAGCAGCTCAACCTCTGGGGCCAACGTCCTGACTTTC.

V usage is TRBV9 and J usage is TRBJ1-5; D is unresolved. This CDR3 has 15 residues. The ends were cut back, 0 bases at V and 3 bases at J, with 10 bases in the middle. CDR1 is SGDLS and CDR2 is YYNGEE in the germline V gene. CDR3 amino acids: CASSVGYALNQPQHF. The CDR3 DNA reads TGTGCCAGCAGCGTAGGATATGCACTCAATCAGCCCCAGCATTTT.

This chain connects TRBV6-1 to TRBJ1-4, with 8 positions matching TRBD1. The V and J ends lost 6 bases and 6 bases, in that order; junction bases with no gene match: 9. The CDR3 totals 15 residues. Germline values: CDR1 MNHNS, CDR2 SASEGT. Here the CDR3 DNA reads TGTGCCAGCAGCGTCGGACAGGGCCGAGATGAAAAACTGTTTTTT. Encoded protein: CASSVGQGRDEKLFF.

V is TRBV5-1 and J is TRBJ2-1; tentative D call: TRBD2 (5 bases). The CDR3 runs to 12 residues. Trimming stripped 1 base from V and 10 bases from J, with 9 bases between. Germline V gives CDR1 SGHRS, CDR2 YFSETQ. The CDR3 DNA reads as TGCGCCAGCAGCTTGACTAGAGGGGAGCAGTTCTTC. It is translated as CASSLTRGEQFF.

This chain joins TRBV10-1 and TRBJ1-5; maybe TRBD1 (6 bases). From germline, CDR1 is WNHNN and CDR2 SYGVQD (reference sequence). This CDR3 contains 13 residues. Trimming removed 5 bases from V and 2 bases from J, with 7 bases in between. The CDR3 sequence: CASSSGGNQPQHF. CDR3 bases: TGCGCCAGCAGTTCAGGGGGCAATCAGCCCCAGCATTTT.

V usage is TRBV30 and J usage is TRBJ2-7, with a possible D match to TRBD2 (6 bases). Germline CDR1 is GTSNPN and CDR2 is SVGIG (reference sequence). The germline V and J ends were trimmed by 0 bases and 6 bases, with 15 bases remaining between them. This CDR3 comprises 14 residues. CDR3 protein: CAWSVFVREAEQYF. The CDR3 region has the DNA TGTGCCTGGAGTGTATTTGTCAGGGAGGCCGAGCAGTACTTC.

J is TRBJ2-7 and V is TRBV7-9, with TRBD2 matching 7 bases. This CDR3 is built from 18 residues. Unmatched junction bases numbered 17, after V lost 2 bases and J lost 4 bases. Germline lookup yields CDR1 SEHNR and CDR2 FQNEAQ (reference sequence). In DNA, the CDR3 is TGTGCCAGCAGCTTAATGGAGTTGGCCCCTAGCGGTCCATACGAGCAGTACTTC. As protein: CASSLMELAPSGPYEQYF.

This chain links TRBV28 with TRBJ2-5; the match to TRBD1 covers 7 bases. This CDR3 region has 12 residues. The V and J ends lost 6 bases and 5 bases, in that order; junction bases with no gene match: 3. The germline V gene encodes CDR1 MDHEN and CDR2 SYDVKM. The CDR3 loop reads CASRTGFETQYF. CDR3 DNA sequence: TGTGCCAGCAGGACAGGGTTTGAGACCCAGTACTTC.

V and J are TRBV28 and TRBJ2-2; D might be TRBD2 (6 bases). The ends were cut back, 5 bases at V and 4 bases at J, with 14 bases in the middle. CDR1 and CDR2 (germline): MDHEN, SYDVKM. This CDR3 region has 15 residues. CDR3 coding DNA: TGTGCCAGCAGTGGCGGAGGGGAAGGCACCGGGGAGCTGTTTTTT. Translated, it gives CASSGGGEGTGELFF.

The gene calls are TRBV5-6 and TRBJ2-7, with no clear D. The V end was cut by 0 bases, the J end by 7 bases, with 5 bases between. Per the germline V gene, CDR1 is SGHDT and CDR2 is YYEEEE. This CDR3 region has 11 residues. The CDR3 nucleotides are TGTGCCAGCAGCTTGGTGAGTGAGCAGTACTTC. Its translation is CASSLVSEQYF.

The gene calls are TRBV19 and TRBJ2-5, with D maybe TRBD2 (5 bases). V shed 3 bases and J shed 5 bases, with 10 bases lying between them. The germline V gene has CDR1 LNHDA and CDR2 SQIVND (reference sequence). The CDR3 has 13 residues. CDR3 sequence: CASSIGTRETQYF. DNA for the CDR3: TGTGCCAGTAGTATTGGAACTAGGGAGACCCAGTACTTC.

V is TRBV7-2 and J is TRBJ2-2, with a tentative D call TRBD2 (6 bases). The V end was cut by 4 bases, the J end by 7 bases, with 10 bases between. CDR1 is SGHTA, CDR2 FQGNSA, per germline. The CDR3 runs 13 residues. The CDR3 here is CASSSGLVGELFF. In DNA, the CDR3 is TGTGCCAGCAGCTCGGGACTTGTCGGGGAGCTGTTTTTT.

The chain uses TRBV27 and TRBJ2-5; TRBD2 matches at 10 bases. The CDR3 is 17 amino acids. Germline lookup yields CDR1 MNHEY and CDR2 SMNVEV (reference sequence). J was trimmed by 0 bases and V by 1 base; bases with no gene match: 5. This chain's CDR3 is CASSLLPSGRYQETQYF. DNA for the CDR3: TGTGCCAGCAGTTTATTACCTAGCGGGAGATACCAAGAGACCCAGTACTTC.

CDR3 protein: CASSAPGAGANVLTF. DNA of the CDR3: TGTGCCAGCAGCGCTCCGGGGGCTGGGGCCAACGTCCTGACTTTC. V gene TRBV25-1 combines with J gene TRBJ2-6, with D perhaps matching TRBD2 (6 bases). V lost 6 bases to trimming and J lost 2 bases, with 11 bases between them. CDR1 is MGHDK, CDR2 SYGVNS, per germline. The CDR3 runs 15 residues.

This clone was picked up one time. The V call is TRBV18, the J call TRBJ1-2; 7 bases match TRBD1. The V and J ends lost 6 bases and 4 bases, in that order; junction bases with no gene match: 8. The CDR3 is made up of 14 amino acids. Germline V gene sequence: CDR1 KGHSH, CDR2 LQKENI. The DNA of the CDR3 is TGTGCCAGCTCCGACCCAGGGACAGTCTATGGCTACACCTTC. It yields the protein CASSDPGTVYGYTF. The whole variable domain, filled in from reference TRBV18 and TRBJ1-2, reads NAGVMQNPRHLVRRRGQEARLRCSPMKGHSHVYWYRQLPEEGLKFMVYLQKENIIDESGMPKERFSAEFPKEGPSILRIQQVVRGDSAAYFCASSDPGTVYGYTFGSGTRLTVV.

The V call is TRBV27, the J call TRBJ2-5; D is uncertain. The J call could be wrong; TRBJ2-7 is a better fit for the DNA end. Per the germline V gene, CDR1 is MNHEY and CDR2 is SMNVEV (reference sequence). This CDR3 region has 11 residues. CDR3 protein: CASSLTYEQYF. The CDR3 nucleotides are TGTGCCAGCAGTTTAACCTACGAGCAGTACTTC.

V gene TRBV5-1 combines with J gene TRBJ2-2; D unclear. V lost 4 bases, J lost 6 bases, and 7 bases lay in between. Germline V lookup: CDR1 SGHRS, CDR2 YFSETQ. The CDR3 length is 12 residues. CDR3 coding DNA: TGCGCCAGCAGCCCCCCCGCCGGGGAGCTGTTTTTT. Amino acid sequence: CASSPPAGELFF.

CDR3 DNA: TGTGCCAGCAGCTTACCAGCCAATGGGTACAATGAGCAGTTCTTC. Its translation: CASSLPANGYNEQFF. This chain uses TRBV5-4 with TRBJ2-1, with D unclear. The V gene lost 2 bases and the J gene lost 4 bases, with 13 bases spanning the gap. From germline, CDR1 is SGHNT and CDR2 YYREEE (reference sequence). The CDR3 runs to 15 residues.

This sequence joins TRBV28 and TRBJ1-1, with 8 bases matching TRBD1. This CDR3 is built from 15 residues. Germline CDR1 reads MDHEN; CDR2 reads SYDVKM. J lost 5 bases, V lost 4 bases, and 9 bases had no gene match. CDR3 nucleotides: TGTGCCAGCAGTTCGAAACCCCAGGGGGCTACTGAAGCTTTCTTT. It specifies CASSSKPQGATEAFF. Full variable domain (remainder filled in from reference TRBV28 and TRBJ1-1): DVKVTQSSRYLVKRTGEKVFLECVQDMDHENMFWYRQDPGLGLRLIYFSYDVKMKEKGDIPEGYSVSREKKERFSLILESASTNQTSMYLCASSSKPQGATEAFFGQGTRLTVV.

The sample holds one count of this clone. J is TRBJ2-4 and V is TRBV19; 9 nucleotides line up with TRBD1. J gave up 2 bases and V 5 bases, and 7 bases lay outside the gene matches. The germline V gene encodes CDR1 LNHDA and CDR2 SQIVND (reference sequence). The CDR3 loop spans 16 amino acids. The CDR3 sequence is CASSLRQGVTKNIQYF. The CDR3 DNA sequence: TGTGCCAGTAGTCTCCGACAGGGGGTTACCAAAAACATTCAGTACTTC.

To note about this clone: One end of the junction fails to match germline, which may point to a read error. The chain is built from TRBV12-5 and TRBJ2-1; D may be TRBD2 (5 bases). Per germline, CDR1 LGHNT and CDR2 FRNRAP. The CDR3 extends over 14 amino acids. The CDR3 is CASGLGGPYDEQFF. CDR3 nucleotide sequence: TGTGCTAGTGGTTTGGGAGGGCCCTACGATGAGCAGTTCTTC.

This chain links TRBV18 with TRBJ1-2, with D possibly matching TRBD1 (6 bases). CDR3 length: 18 residues. Germline CDR1 KGHSH, CDR2 LQKENI. Trimming stripped 1 base from V and 0 bases from J, with 18 bases between. CDR3 in amino acids: CASSPLDRPLAANYGYTF. The CDR3, as DNA: TGTGCCAGCTCACCACTGGACAGACCTTTGGCCGCTAACTATGGCTACACCTTC.

The chain couples TRBV9 to TRBJ2-1; D could derive from TRBD1 or TRBD2 (7 bases each). This CDR3 region has 15 residues. Germline assignment: CDR1 SGDLS and CDR2 YYNGEE. Trimming cost V 4 bases and J 8 bases, with 19 bases left between them. CDR3 residues: CASSPGGGEVHEQFF. Written as DNA, the CDR3 is TGTGCCAGCAGCCCAGGGGGAGGGGAGGTCCATGAGCAGTTCTTC.

The chain links TRBV28 to TRBJ1-1; possible D gene TRBD1, 5 bases. CDR3 length: 14 amino acids. The V end lost 3 bases, the J end lost 4 bases, and 12 bases lay between the germline ends. The germline gives CDR1 MDHEN, CDR2 SYDVKM. This CDR3 reads CASSFARDLTEAFF. The DNA of the CDR3 is TGTGCCAGCAGTTTCGCCAGGGATCTCACTGAAGCTTTCTTT.

The chain links TRBV2 to TRBJ2-1, with 7 nucleotides matching TRBD1. This CDR3 contains 14 residues. J lost 9 bases, V lost 10 bases, and 15 bases had no gene match. Germline lookup yields CDR1 SNHLY and CDR2 FYNNEI. CDR3 bases: TGTGCCACCAGAAAGGGACAGCTGAAGGGTGAGCAGTTCTTC. Translating it yields CATRKGQLKGEQFF.

The CDR3 region is CASSAGTGNYGYTF. In nucleotides, the CDR3 is TGCGCCAGCAGCGCCGGGACAGGGAACTATGGCTACACCTTC. This chain uses TRBV5-1 with TRBJ1-2; 9 nucleotides match TRBD1. The J segment lost 2 bases and the V segment lost 4 bases, leaving 3 bases of the junction unmatched. CDR1 SGHRS and CDR2 YFSETQ come from the germline V gene. This CDR3 spans 14 amino acids.